This TCR beta chain originates from a study of T cells in Graves' hyperthyroidism and ophthalmopathy. Points from the study as a whole: From stable hyperthyroidism, ophthalmopathy was separated by a 13 V-J model.

The CDR3 contains 15 residues. Germline-derived CDR1 and CDR2 are SGHVS and FNYEAQ. With V trimmed by 2 bases and J by 3 bases, 3 bases remained unmatched. Calling Graves' hyperthyroidism stable meant ophthalmopathy did not progress within 18 months. The authors took PBMCs from 10 ml fresh peripheral blood. TCR beta CDR3 region amplification was performed from RNA transcripts. Researchers ran a first-round RT-PCR on the TCR CDR3 using the HTBI primer set. TCRdb re-analysed the multiplex PCR reads in MiXCR, keeping a single row per CDR3 protein. This table holds around 450,000 distinct CDR3 sequences, about 15% found once. Remarks on this clonotype: Its antigen is still unknown.

The V call is TRBV7-6, the J call TRBJ1-4, with 7 bases that match TRBD1. This sequence originates from a young woman with Graves' hyperthyroidism. Sequencing used blood. CDR3 bases: TGTGCCAGCAGCTTAATGGGACAGCCTAATGAAAAACTGTTTTTT. It codes for CASSLMGQPNEKLFF.